This T cell receptor (beta chain) stems from a study of resident and recirculating memory T cells in vitiligo. Libraries were prepared by immunoSEQ multiplex PCR; TCRdb keeps only in-frame clonotypes and omits some of them. The sample records around 70,000 clones, approximately 90% being singletons. From germline, CDR1 is SGHAT and CDR2 FQNNGV. This CDR3 is 15 amino acids long. The junction had 7 bases not matched to a gene; V was cut back by 3 bases and J by 7 bases. The receptor comes from a male donor with vitiligo. This sequence joins TRBV11-2 and TRBJ2-3, with 10 bases lining up with TRBD2. Input material: blood. The CDR3 nucleotides read TGTGCCAGCAGCTTTCTAGCGGGGGCTGGTCATACGCAGTATTTT. This encodes CASSFLAGAGHTQYF.